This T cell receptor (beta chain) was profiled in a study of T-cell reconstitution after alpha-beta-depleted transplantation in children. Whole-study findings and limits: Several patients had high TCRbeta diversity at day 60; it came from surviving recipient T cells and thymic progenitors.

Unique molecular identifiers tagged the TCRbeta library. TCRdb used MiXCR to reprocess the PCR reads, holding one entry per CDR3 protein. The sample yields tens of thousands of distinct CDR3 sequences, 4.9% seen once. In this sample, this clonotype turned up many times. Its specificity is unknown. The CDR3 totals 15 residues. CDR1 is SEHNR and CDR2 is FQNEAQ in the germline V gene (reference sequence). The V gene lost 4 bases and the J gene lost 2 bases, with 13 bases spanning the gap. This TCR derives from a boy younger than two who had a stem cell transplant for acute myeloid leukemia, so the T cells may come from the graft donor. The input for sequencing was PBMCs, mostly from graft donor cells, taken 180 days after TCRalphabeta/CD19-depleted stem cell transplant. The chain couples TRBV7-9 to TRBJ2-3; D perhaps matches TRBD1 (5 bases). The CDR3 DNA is TGTGCCAGCAGCTCAAATCACAGGACCACAGATACGCAGTATTTT. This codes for CASSSNHRTTDTQYF.